These T cell receptor beta chains were read from a single sample in a study of T-cell memory formation after mild COVID-19. MiXCR, run by TCRdb on the 5' RACE reads, gives a single entry per CDR3 protein. This sample has roughly 150,000 distinct CDR3 sequences, with roughly 15% found just once. Sequenced sample: PBMCs or a T cell subset sorted from them (not recorded which). All receptors come from an adult woman who had mild COVID-19 (a few samples of this study predate the infection). Cell type and time point are not known. The CDR3 runs from the conserved cysteine through the conserved F or W. Each record gives: V gene, J gene, D gene, clone size, CDR3 protein, CDR3 DNA. D genes are given only for firm matches. Only some rows state a clone size, as once, few, many or a class for expanded clones.

TRBV10-3,TRBJ2-2,TRBD2,.,CAISESEGGLADTGELFF,TGTGCCATCAGTGAGTCAGAAGGGGGACTAGCGGACACCGGGGAGCTGTTTTTT
TRBV12-3/TRBV12-4,TRBJ2-3,TRBD1,many,CASSPGDRGITDTQYF,TGTGCCAGCAGTCCAGGGGACAGGGGGATCACAGATACGCAGTATTTT
TRBV12-3/TRBV12-4,TRBJ1-2,TRBD1,few,CASSVQRQGLGGYTF,TGTGCCAGCAGCGTCCAAAGACAGGGGTTGGGAGGCTACACCTTC
TRBV6-6,TRBJ2-1,.,few,CASTKRGRGEQFF,TGTGCCAGCACCAAACGGGGGCGAGGAGAGCAGTTCTTC
TRBV12-3/TRBV12-4,TRBJ2-7,.,few,CASSFGFYEQYF,TGTGCCAGCAGTTTCGGGTTCTACGAGCAGTACTTC
TRBV7-8,TRBJ2-1,.,many,CASSSERYYYNEQFF,TGTGCCAGCAGCTCCGAGCGGTACTACTACAATGAGCAGTTCTTC
TRBV5-5,TRBJ2-7,TRBD1,.,CASAGTGTSYEQYF,TGTGCCTCTGCGGGGACAGGGACCTCCTACGAGCAGTACTTC
TRBV9,TRBJ2-7,.,many,CASSVVASTYEQYF,TGTGCCAGCAGCGTGGTCGCGTCCACCTACGAGCAGTACTTC
TRBV9,TRBJ2-7,TRBD1,.,CASSVGGTAGIYEQYF,TGTGCCAGCAGCGTAGGAGGGACAGCAGGTATCTACGAGCAGTACTTC
TRBV5-4,TRBJ2-2,.,.,CASRPGPRNTGELFF,TGTGCCAGCAGGCCGGGACCAAGGAACACCGGGGAGCTGTTTTTT
TRBV5-1,TRBJ2-4,TRBD1,few,CASSLRTGEAKNIQYF,TGCGCCAGCAGCTTACGAACAGGGGAAGCCAAAAACATTCAGTACTTC
TRBV7-9,TRBJ2-5,TRBD1,few,CASSPRDSAQETQYF,TGTGCCAGCAGCCCCCGGGACAGCGCCCAAGAGACCCAGTACTTC
TRBV10-3,TRBJ1-5,.,few,CAISGSEGQPQHF,TGTGCCATCAGTGGGAGTGAGGGACAGCCCCAGCATTTT
TRBV24-1,TRBJ2-3,TRBD2,.,CATSDSSGRASDTQYF,TGTGCCACCAGTGATTCAAGCGGGAGGGCTTCAGATACGCAGTATTTT
TRBV20-1,TRBJ2-3,.,few,CSAPLPGHGTDTQYF,TGCAGTGCTCCACTTCCGGGACATGGCACAGATACGCAGTATTTT
TRBV7-2,TRBJ2-7,.,few,CASSLDNGYEQYF,TGTGCCAGCAGCTTGGACAATGGCTACGAGCAGTACTTC
TRBV12-3/TRBV12-4,TRBJ2-1,TRBD2,few,CASSRGTSGNNEQFF,TGTGCCAGCAGCCGGGGGACTAGCGGGAACAATGAGCAGTTCTTC
TRBV9,TRBJ2-2,.,.,CASSLVSGSPGELFF,TGTGCCAGCAGCTTGGTCAGCGGTAGTCCCGGGGAGCTGTTTTTT
TRBV9,TRBJ1-2,.,few,CASKKTPDNYGYTF,TGTGCCAGCAAGAAGACCCCAGATAACTATGGCTACACCTTC
TRBV19,TRBJ2-2,TRBD1,few,CASSIGDRTTGELFF,TGTGCCAGTAGTATAGGGGACAGGACCACCGGGGAGCTGTTTTTT
TRBV11-2,TRBJ1-1,TRBD1,.,CASSLDRVYTEAFF,TGTGCCAGCAGTTTAGACAGGGTCTACACTGAAGCTTTCTTT
TRBV7-9,TRBJ2-7,.,once,CASSPSTDYYEQYF,TGTGCCAGCAGCCCCTCGACAGATTACTACGAGCAGTACTTC
TRBV7-2,TRBJ2-2,.,.,CASSLVGVDTGELFF,TGTGCCAGCAGCTTAGTCGGGGTTGACACCGGGGAGCTGTTTTTT
TRBV5-1,TRBJ2-7,TRBD1,few,CASSPGQGNYEQYF,TGCGCCAGCAGTCCGGGACAGGGGAACTACGAGCAGTACTTC
TRBV12-3/TRBV12-4,TRBJ1-3,.,.,CASSLEDYSGNTIYF,TGTGCCAGCAGTTTAGAAGACTACTCTGGAAACACCATATATTTT
TRBV2,TRBJ2-3,TRBD2,few,CASSDRRSGIDTDTQYF,TGTGCCAGCAGTGACCGTCGTAGCGGGATAGACACAGATACGCAGTATTTT
TRBV18,TRBJ2-3,TRBD2,.,CASSNQAGADTQYF,TGTGCCAGCTCCAACCAGGCGGGAGCGGATACGCAGTATTTT
TRBV18,TRBJ1-2,.,.,CASSPLDSSHGYTF,TGTGCCAGCTCACCACTGGACAGCTCGCATGGCTACACCTTC
TRBV7-9,TRBJ1-3,.,.,CASSLSGGNTIYF,TGTGCCAGCAGCTTATCGGGTGGAAACACCATATATTTT
TRBV29-1,TRBJ1-2,.,.,CSVEEWTSGGYTF,TGCAGCGTTGAAGAGTGGACTTCTGGAGGCTACACCTTC
TRBV27,TRBJ2-2,TRBD1,few,CASSFRTGDPFTGELFF,TGTGCCAGCAGTTTCCGGACAGGGGACCCCTTCACCGGGGAGCTGTTTTTT
TRBV27,TRBJ1-2,TRBD1,once,CASSLSGDSNCGYTF,TGTGCCAGCAGTTTATCGGGGGACAGCAACTGTGGCTACACCTTC
TRBV18,TRBJ1-2,TRBD1,.,CASSPASGTDYGYTF,TGTGCCAGCTCACCAGCGTCCGGGACAGACTATGGCTACACCTTC
TRBV18,TRBJ2-1,TRBD1,once,CASSPSTGGLTYNEQFF,TGTGCCAGCTCACCATCCACAGGGGGCCTCACCTACAATGAGCAGTTCTTC
TRBV7-6,TRBJ2-3,.,.,CASSLRGTQYF,TGTGCCAGCAGCCTTCGGGGTACGCAGTATTTT
TRBV5-1,TRBJ2-7,.,medium-sized,CASSLAPGDEQYF,TGCGCCAGCAGCTTGGCCCCCGGCGACGAGCAGTACTTC
TRBV5-5,TRBJ2-7,.,.,CASSPRDSPLSEQYF,TGTGCCAGCAGCCCCAGGGATTCCCCGCTAAGCGAGCAGTACTTC
TRBV7-9,TRBJ1-1,.,.,CASSLATGSEAFF,TGTGCCAGCAGCTTAGCAACAGGGTCTGAAGCTTTCTTT
TRBV4-2,TRBJ2-5,.,.,CASSQEVREETQYF,TGTGCCAGCAGCCAAGAGGTCAGGGAAGAGACCCAGTACTTC
TRBV2,TRBJ2-3,TRBD2,.,CASRASGDTQYF,TGTGCCAGCCGGGCTAGCGGGGATACGCAGTATTTT
TRBV5-5,TRBJ1-4,.,.,CASSMVETLPEKLFF,TGTGCCAGCAGCATGGTGGAGACGCTTCCTGAAAAACTGTTTTTT
TRBV19,TRBJ2-3,.,few,CATGQNTDTQYF,TGTGCCACCGGACAGAACACAGATACGCAGTATTTT